Listed here is a single TCR beta chain. Antigen: not known. The data were obtained in a study of OX40 agonist ivuxolimab in advanced cancers. The study's findings and limits: Blood T cells, both CD4+ and CD8+, expanded clonally by week 6 at 0.1 to 3.0 mg/kg. Clonal expansion in partial responders at 0.1-3.0 mg/kg ranked among the lowest. The antigen specificity of the peripheral T cells (those that were expanded) was not determined.

The CDR3 has 14 amino acids. Germline loops: CDR1 SGHRS, CDR2 YFSETQ. V lost 0 bases and J 4 bases, leaving 10 bases between the germline ends. The data were produced by immunoSEQ multiplex PCR, yet TCRdb's version contains in-frame clones alone and is incomplete. The sample records approximately 61,000 clones, about 82% being singletons. Autoimmune disease history or systemic immunosuppression was exclusionary. The rearrangement uses TRBV5-1 and TRBJ1-2; tentative D call: TRBD1 (6 bases). The sequence was collected from an adult with an advanced solid tumor such as melanoma, head and neck, liver or kidney cancer. The sample was CD4+ or CD8+ T cells sorted from blood, taken in a trial of the OX40 agonist ivuxolimab. The CDR3 bases are TGCGCCAGCAGCTTGGACAGGGCCGGCTATGGCTACACCTTC. This gives the protein CASSLDRAGYGYTF. Complete variable domain (other parts from reference TRBV5-1 and TRBJ1-2): KAGVTQTPRYLIKTRGQQVTLSCSPISGHRSVSWYQQTPGQGLQFLFEYFSETQRNKGNFPGRFSGRQFSNSRSEMNVSTLELGDSALYLCASSLDRAGYGYTFGSGTRLTVV.